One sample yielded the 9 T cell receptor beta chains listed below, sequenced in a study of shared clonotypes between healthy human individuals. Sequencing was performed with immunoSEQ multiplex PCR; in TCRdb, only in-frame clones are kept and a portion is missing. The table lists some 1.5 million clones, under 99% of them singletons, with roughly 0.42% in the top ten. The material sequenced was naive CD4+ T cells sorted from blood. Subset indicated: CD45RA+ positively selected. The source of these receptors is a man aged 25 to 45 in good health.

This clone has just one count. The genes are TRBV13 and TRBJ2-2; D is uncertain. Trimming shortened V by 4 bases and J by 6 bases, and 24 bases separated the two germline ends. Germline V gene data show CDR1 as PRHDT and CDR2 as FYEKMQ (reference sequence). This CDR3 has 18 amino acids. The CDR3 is CASSSGLGNRIRPGELFF. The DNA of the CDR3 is TGTGCCAGCAGCTCTGGGTTAGGCAATCGGATCCGGCCCGGGGAGCTGTTTTTT.

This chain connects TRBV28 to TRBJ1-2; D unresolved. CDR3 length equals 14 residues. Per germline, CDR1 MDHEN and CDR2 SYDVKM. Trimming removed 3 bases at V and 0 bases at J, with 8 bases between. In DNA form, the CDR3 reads TGTGCCAGCAGTTTCCCACAATCTAACTATGGCTACACCTTC. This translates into CASSFPQSNYGYTF.

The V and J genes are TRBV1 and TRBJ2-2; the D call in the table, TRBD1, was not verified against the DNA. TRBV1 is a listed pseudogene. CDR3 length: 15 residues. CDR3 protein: CTSSRPRQGARELFF. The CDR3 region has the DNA TGCACCAGCAGCCGACCACGACAGGGCGCCCGGGAGCTGTTTTTT.

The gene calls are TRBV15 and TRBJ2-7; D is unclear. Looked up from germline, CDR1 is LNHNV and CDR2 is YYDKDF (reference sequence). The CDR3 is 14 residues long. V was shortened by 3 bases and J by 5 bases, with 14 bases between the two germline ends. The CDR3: CATSRSHVSDEQYF. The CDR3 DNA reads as TGTGCCACCAGCAGGTCTCATGTAAGCGACGAGCAGTACTTC. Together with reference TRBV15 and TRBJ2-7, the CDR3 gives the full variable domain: DAMVIQNPRYQVTQFGKPVTLSCSQTLNHNVMYWYQQKSSQAPKLLFHYYDKDFNNEADTPDNFQSRRPNTSFCFLDIRSPGLGDTAMYLCATSRSHVSDEQYFGPGTRLTVT.

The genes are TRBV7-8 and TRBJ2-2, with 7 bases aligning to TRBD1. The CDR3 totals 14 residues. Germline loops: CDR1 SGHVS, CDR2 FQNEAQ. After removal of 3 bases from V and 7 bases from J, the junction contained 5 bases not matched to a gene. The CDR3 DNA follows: TGTGCCAGCAGCTTGGACAGGATGAGCGGGGAGCTGTTTTTT. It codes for CASSLDRMSGELFF. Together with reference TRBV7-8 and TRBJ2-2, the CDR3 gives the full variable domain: GAGVSQSPRYKVAKRGQDVALRCDPISGHVSLFWYQQALGQGPEFLTYFQNEAQLDKSGLPSDRFFAERPEGSVSTLKIQRTQQEDSAVYLCASSLDRMSGELFFGEGSRLTVL.

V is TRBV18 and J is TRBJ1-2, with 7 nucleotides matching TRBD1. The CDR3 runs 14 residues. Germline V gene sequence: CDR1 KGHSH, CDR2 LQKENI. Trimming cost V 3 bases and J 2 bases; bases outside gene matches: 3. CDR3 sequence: CASSPGQQNYGYTF. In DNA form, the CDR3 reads TGTGCCAGCTCACCGGGACAGCAGAACTATGGCTACACCTTC.

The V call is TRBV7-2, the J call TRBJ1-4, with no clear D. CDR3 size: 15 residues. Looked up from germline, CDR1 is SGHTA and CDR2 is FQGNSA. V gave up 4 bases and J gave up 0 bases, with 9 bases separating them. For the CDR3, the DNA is TGTGCCAGCAGCTCAGCCGGATCAACTAATGAAAAACTGTTTTTT. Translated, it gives CASSSAGSTNEKLFF.

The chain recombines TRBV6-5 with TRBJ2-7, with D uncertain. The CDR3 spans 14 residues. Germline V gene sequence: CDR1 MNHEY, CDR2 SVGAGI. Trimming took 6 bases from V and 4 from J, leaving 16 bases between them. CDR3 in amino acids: CASSSPRTGYEQYF. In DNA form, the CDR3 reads TGTGCCAGCAGCTCCCCAAGAACTGGTTACGAGCAGTACTTC.

CDR3 in DNA: TGTGCCAGCTTCAGGACCCCGGTCCTTCGCAATCAGCCCCAGCATTTT. This encodes CASFRTPVLRNQPQHF. The rearrangement uses TRBV21-1 and TRBJ1-5. TRBV21-1 is marked as a pseudogene. The length of the CDR3 is 16 residues.